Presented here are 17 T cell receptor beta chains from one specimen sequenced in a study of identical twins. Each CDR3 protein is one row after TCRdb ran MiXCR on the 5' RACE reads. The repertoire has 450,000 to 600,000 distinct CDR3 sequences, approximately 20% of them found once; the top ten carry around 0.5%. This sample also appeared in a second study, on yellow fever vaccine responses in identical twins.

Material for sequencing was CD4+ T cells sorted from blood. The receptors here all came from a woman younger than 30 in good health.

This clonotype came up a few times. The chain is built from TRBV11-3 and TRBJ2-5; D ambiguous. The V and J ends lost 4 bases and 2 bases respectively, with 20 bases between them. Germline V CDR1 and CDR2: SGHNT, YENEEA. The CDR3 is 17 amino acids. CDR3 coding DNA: TGTGCCAGCAGCTCCTCCCTTTCCCGCTCCTTTCAAGAGACCCAGTACTTC. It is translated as CASSSSLSRSFQETQYF.

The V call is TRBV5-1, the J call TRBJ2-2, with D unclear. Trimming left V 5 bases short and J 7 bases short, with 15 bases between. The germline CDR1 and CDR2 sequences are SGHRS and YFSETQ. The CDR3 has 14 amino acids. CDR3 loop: CASRADSLVGELFF. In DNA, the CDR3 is TGCGCCAGCAGGGCCGACTCCTTAGTCGGGGAGCTGTTTTTT.

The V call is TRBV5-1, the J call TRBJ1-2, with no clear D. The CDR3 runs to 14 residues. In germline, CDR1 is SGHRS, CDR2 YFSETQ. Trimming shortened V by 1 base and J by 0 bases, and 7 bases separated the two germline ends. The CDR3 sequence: CASSLYAANYGYTF. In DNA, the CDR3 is TGCGCCAGCAGCTTGTACGCCGCTAACTATGGCTACACCTTC.

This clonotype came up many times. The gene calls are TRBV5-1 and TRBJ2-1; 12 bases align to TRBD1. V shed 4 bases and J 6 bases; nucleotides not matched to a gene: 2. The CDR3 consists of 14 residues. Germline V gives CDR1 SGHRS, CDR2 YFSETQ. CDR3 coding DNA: TGCGCCAGCAGCCGGGACAGGGGGCTCAATGAGCAGTTCTTC. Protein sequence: CASSRDRGLNEQFF.

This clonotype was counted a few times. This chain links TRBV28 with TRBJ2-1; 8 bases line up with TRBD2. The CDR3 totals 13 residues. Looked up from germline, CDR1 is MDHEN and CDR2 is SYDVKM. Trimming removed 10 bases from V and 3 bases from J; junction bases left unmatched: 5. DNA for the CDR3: TGTGCCATCGGGGGGGAAGACTACAATGAGCAGTTCTTC. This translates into CAIGGEDYNEQFF.

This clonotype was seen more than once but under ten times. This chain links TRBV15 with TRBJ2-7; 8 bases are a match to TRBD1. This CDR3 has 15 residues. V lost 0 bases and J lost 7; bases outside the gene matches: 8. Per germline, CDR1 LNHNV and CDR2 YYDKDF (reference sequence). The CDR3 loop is CATSRDQGAIREQYF. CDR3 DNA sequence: TGTGCCACCAGCAGAGATCAGGGGGCTATACGGGAGCAGTACTTC.

This chain's CDR3 is CSVASGGGGEQFF. CDR3 DNA: TGCAGCGTCGCTAGCGGGGGCGGGGGTGAGCAGTTCTTC. The chain uses TRBV29-1 and TRBJ2-1, with 10 nucleotides matching TRBD2. Germline values: CDR1 SQVTM, CDR2 ANQGSEA. The V and J ends lost 6 bases and 9 bases, in that order; junction bases with no gene match: 8. The CDR3 is made up of 13 amino acids.

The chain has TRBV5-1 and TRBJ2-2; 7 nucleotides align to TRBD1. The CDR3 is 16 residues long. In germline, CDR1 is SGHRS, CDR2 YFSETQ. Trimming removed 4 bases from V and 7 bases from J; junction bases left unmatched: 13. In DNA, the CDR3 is TGCGCCAGCAGCGACGTTGGGACAGAGGGAGTCGGGGAGCTGTTTTTT. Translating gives CASSDVGTEGVGELFF.

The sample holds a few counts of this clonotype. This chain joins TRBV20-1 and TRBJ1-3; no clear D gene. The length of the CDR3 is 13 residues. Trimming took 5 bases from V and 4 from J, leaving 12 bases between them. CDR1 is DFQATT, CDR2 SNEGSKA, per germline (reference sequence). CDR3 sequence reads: CSAPGQTGNTIYF. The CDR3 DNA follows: TGCAGTGCTCCGGGCCAGACAGGAAACACCATATATTTT.

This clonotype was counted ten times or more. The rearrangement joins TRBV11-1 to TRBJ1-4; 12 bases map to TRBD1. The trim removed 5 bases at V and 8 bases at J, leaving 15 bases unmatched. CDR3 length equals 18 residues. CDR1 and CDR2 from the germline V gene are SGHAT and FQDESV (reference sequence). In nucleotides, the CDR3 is TGTGCCAGCAGCCTCAGTGGGACAGGGGGCAGGTTACGAGAAAAACTGTTTTTT. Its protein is CASSLSGTGGRLREKLFF.

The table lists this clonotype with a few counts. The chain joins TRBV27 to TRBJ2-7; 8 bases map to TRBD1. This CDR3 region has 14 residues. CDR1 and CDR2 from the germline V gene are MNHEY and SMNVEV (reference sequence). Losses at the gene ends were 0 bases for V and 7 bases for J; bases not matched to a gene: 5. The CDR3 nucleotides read TGTGCCAGCAGTTTATCGGGGACAGGTTTAGAGCAGTACTTC. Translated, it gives CASSLSGTGLEQYF.

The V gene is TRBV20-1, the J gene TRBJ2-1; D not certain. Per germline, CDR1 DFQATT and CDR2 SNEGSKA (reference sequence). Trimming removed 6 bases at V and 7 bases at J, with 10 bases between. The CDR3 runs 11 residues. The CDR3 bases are TGCAGTGCCCGACTGGGAAATGAGCAGTTCTTC. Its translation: CSARLGNEQFF.

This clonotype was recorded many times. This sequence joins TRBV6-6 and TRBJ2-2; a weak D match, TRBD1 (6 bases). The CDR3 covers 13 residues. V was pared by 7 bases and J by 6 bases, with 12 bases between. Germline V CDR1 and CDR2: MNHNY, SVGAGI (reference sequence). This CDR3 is CASTSGVSGELFF. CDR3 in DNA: TGTGCCAGCACCTCAGGGGTATCCGGGGAGCTGTTTTTT.

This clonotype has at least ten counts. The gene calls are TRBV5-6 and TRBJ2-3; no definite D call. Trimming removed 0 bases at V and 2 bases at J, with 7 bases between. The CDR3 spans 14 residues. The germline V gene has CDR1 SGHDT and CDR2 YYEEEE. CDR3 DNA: TGTGCCAGCAGCTTGGTGAGCCCCACAGATACGCAGTATTTT. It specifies CASSLVSPTDTQYF.

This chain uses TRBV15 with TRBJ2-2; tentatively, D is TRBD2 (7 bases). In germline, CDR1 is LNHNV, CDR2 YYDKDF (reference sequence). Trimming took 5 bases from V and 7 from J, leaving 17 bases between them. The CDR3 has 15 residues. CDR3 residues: CATSVVGGGGGELFF. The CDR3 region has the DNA TGTGCCACCAGCGTCGTGGGGGGGGGCGGCGGGGAGCTGTTTTTT.

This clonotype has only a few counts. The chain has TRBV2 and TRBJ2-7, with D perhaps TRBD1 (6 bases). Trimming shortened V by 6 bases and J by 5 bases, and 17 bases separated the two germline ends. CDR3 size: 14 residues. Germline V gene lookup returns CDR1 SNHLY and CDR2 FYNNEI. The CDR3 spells CASRGQQFLNEQYF. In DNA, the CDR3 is TGTGCCAGCAGGGGACAACAGTTTCTCAACGAGCAGTACTTC.

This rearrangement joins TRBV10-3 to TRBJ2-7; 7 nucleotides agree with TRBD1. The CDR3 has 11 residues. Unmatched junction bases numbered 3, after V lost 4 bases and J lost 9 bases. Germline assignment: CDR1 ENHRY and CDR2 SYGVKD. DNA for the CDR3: TGTGCCATCAGTGGAAACAGGGGGCAGTACTTC. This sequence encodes CAISGNRGQYF.